The clone carrying this T cell receptor (beta chain) is deemed medium-sized. The target antigen is unknown. Losses at the gene ends were 2 bases for V and 5 bases for J; bases not matched to a gene: 7. The CDR3 consists of 15 residues. In germline, CDR1 is SGHTA, CDR2 FQGNSA. The sample originates from a study of spatial heterogeneity in lung cancer. Study-wide background: Fewer alpha-chain than beta-chain sequences were consistently detected. Study findings and constraints: Ubiquitous expanded tumor TCRs showed up in blood more at resection than follow-up.

The presence of a unique molecular identifier marked each TCR cDNA molecule. TCRdb used MiXCR to reprocess the 5' RACE reads, holding one entry per CDR3 protein. Of 10,000 to 15,000 distinct CDR3 sequences in the sample, around 4.1% were seen once. As to time point: sample taken at primary tumor resection. This material consisted of PBMCs, taken at surgery. This sequence originates from a male donor with early-stage non-small cell lung cancer. This chain connects TRBV7-2 to TRBJ2-3; TRBD2 agrees at 7 bases. The CDR3 DNA follows: TGTGCCAGCAGCTTAACCGGAGCGGGACTAGATACGCAGTATTTT. Its translation: CASSLTGAGLDTQYF.